This T cell receptor (beta chain) was recorded in a study of regulatory T cells in long-lasting Graves disease. On the study more broadly: The antithyroid drugs taken by newly diagnosed Graves' patients had been used for under 3 months. General observations from the study: Patients with persistent disease showed a bias toward TRBV28, TRBJ1-2 and TRBJ2-5.

Germline values: CDR1 SGHDN, CDR2 FVKESK. The CDR3 is 15 residues long. V was trimmed by 0 bases and J by 0 bases, leaving 8 bases between them. Time point specified: newly diagnosed GD, antithyroid drugs for less than 3 months. There was RNA extracted from PBMCs, and the TCR library was made from it. Remarks on this clonotype: The antigen remains unidentified.

Researchers made TCR beta libraries by using iRepertoire HTBI primers and running Arm-PCR on CDR3 regions. TCRdb reprocessed the multiplex PCR reads via MiXCR and lists one record per CDR3 protein. The repertoire holds just over 600,000 distinct CDR3 sequences, with roughly 15% as singletons. This sample was also put to use in a study of T cells in Graves' hyperthyroidism and ophthalmopathy.

The TCR was taken from a woman aged 25 to 39 with Graves disease. The rearrangement links TRBV14 to TRBJ1-2, with D unclear. Sequenced here: peripheral blood mononuclear cells (PBMCs), sampled at new diagnosis, from a patient treated with antithyroid drugs. CDR3 in amino acids: CASSQDPSANYGYTF. The CDR3, as DNA: TGTGCCAGCAGCCAAGATCCCTCAGCTAACTATGGCTACACCTTC.